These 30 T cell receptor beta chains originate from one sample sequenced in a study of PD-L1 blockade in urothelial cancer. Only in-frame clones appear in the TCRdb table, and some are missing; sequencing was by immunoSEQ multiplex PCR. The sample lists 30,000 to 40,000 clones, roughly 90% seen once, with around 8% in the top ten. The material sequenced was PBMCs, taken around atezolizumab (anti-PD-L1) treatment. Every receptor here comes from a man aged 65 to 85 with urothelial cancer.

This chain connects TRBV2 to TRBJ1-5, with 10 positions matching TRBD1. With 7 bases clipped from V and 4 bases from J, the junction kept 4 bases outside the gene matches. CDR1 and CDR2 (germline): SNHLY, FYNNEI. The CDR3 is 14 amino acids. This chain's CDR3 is CASIEDRGNQPQHF. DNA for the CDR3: TGTGCCAGCATCGAGGACAGGGGGAATCAGCCCCAGCATTTT.

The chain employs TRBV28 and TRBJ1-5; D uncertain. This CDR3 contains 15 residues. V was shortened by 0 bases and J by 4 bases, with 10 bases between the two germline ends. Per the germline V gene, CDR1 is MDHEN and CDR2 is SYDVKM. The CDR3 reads CASSLWGEGNQPQHF. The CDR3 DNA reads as TGTGCCAGCAGTTTATGGGGAGAAGGGAATCAGCCCCAGCATTTT.

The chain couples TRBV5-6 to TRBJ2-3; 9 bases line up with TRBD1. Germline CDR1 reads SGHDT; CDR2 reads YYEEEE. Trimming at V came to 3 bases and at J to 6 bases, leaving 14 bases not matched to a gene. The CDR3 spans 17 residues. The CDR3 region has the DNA TGTGCCAGCAGCTCGACCGTGATAGGGACAGGGCTCGATACGCAGTATTTT. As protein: CASSSTVIGTGLDTQYF.

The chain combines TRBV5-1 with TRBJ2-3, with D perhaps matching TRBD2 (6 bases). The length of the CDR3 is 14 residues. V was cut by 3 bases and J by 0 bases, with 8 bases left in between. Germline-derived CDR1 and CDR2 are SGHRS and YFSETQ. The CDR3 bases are TGCGCCAGCAGCTCGGGACTGAGCACAGATACGCAGTATTTT. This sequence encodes CASSSGLSTDTQYF.

For the CDR3, the DNA is TGTGCCAGCAGTTACCGGTCTAGCGGGACGGGGGGGGAGCAGTACTTC. Translated: CASSYRSSGTGGEQYF. The chain employs TRBV6-6 and TRBJ2-7; TRBD2 agrees at 9 bases. V lost 2 bases, J lost 7 bases, and 12 bases stayed unmatched. This CDR3 has 16 amino acids. CDR1 MNHNY and CDR2 SVGAGI come from the germline V gene (reference sequence).

CDR3 DNA sequence: TGTGCCAGCAGTCTGCCCCTAGCGCAAGAGACCCAGTACTTC. Translated, it gives CASSLPLAQETQYF. V gene TRBV28 combines with J gene TRBJ2-5; weak D call: TRBD2 (6 bases). The V end lost 5 bases, the J end lost 2 bases, and 12 bases lay between the germline ends. The length of the CDR3 is 14 residues. The germline V gene has CDR1 MDHEN and CDR2 SYDVKM.

The CDR3: CAIRGGEGREQFF. CDR3 sequence (DNA): TGTGCCATCAGGGGGGGGGAGGGCCGGGAGCAGTTCTTC. The V gene is TRBV10-3, the J gene TRBJ2-1, with TRBD2 matching 7 bases. This CDR3 is built from 13 residues. Germline V gives CDR1 ENHRY, CDR2 SYGVKD. V lost 6 bases and J lost 10; bases outside the gene matches: 9.

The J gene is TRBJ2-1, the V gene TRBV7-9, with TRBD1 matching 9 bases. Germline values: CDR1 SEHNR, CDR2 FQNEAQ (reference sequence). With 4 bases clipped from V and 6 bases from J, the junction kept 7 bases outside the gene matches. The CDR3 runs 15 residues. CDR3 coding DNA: TGTGCCAGCAGCTCTCACCGGGACAGGGCCAATGAGCAGTTCTTC. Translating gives CASSSHRDRANEQFF.

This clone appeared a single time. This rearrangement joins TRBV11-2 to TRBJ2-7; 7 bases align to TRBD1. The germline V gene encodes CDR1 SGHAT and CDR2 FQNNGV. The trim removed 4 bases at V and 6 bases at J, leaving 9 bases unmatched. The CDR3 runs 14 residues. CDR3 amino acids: CASSSLRGRSEQYF. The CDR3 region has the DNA TGTGCCAGCAGCTCGCTAAGGGGGCGCAGCGAGCAGTACTTC.

The CDR3 sequence is CASGIAVANTGELFF. Written as DNA, the CDR3 is TGTGCCAGCGGTATAGCGGTGGCGAACACCGGGGAGCTGTTTTTT. The V call is TRBV27, the J call TRBJ2-2, with TRBD2 as a possible D gene (6 bases). CDR1 is MNHEY and CDR2 is SMNVEV in the germline V gene (reference sequence). CDR3 length equals 15 residues. Trimming removed 8 bases at V and 0 bases at J, with 13 bases between.

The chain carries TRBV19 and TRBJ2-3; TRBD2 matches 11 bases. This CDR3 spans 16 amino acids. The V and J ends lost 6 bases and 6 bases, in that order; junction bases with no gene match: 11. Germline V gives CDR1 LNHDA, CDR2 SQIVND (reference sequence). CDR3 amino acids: CASRRLAGRLGDTQYF. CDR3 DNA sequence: TGTGCCAGTAGAAGACTAGCGGGAAGGCTAGGCGATACGCAGTATTTT.

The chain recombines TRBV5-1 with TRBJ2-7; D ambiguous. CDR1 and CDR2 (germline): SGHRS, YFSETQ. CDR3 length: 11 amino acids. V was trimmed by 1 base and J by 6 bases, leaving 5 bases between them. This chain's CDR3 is CASSLRGEQYF. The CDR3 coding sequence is TGCGCCAGCAGCTTGCGAGGCGAGCAGTACTTC. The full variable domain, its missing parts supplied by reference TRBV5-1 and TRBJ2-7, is KAGVTQTPRYLIKTRGQQVTLSCSPISGHRSVSWYQQTPGQGLQFLFEYFSETQRNKGNFPGRFSGRQFSNSRSEMNVSTLELGDSALYLCASSLRGEQYFGPGTRLTVT.

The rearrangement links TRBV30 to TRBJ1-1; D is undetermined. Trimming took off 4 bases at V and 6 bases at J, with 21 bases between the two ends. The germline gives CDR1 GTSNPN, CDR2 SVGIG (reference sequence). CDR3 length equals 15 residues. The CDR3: CAWTPSWGSGAEAFF. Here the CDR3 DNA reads TGTGCCTGGACCCCGTCCTGGGGTTCGGGAGCTGAAGCTTTCTTT.

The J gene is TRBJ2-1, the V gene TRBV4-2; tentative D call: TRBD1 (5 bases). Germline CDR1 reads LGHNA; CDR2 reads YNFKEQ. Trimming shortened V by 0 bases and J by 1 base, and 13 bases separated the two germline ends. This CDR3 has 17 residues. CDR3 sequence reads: CASSQDWAGPSYNEQFF. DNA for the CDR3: TGTGCCAGCAGCCAAGATTGGGCAGGGCCTTCCTACAATGAGCAGTTCTTC.

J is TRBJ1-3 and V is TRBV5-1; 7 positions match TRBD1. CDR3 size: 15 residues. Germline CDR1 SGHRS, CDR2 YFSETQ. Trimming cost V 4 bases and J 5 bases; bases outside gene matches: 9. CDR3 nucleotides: TGCGCCAGCAGCCCGAATACAGGGGACAGAAACACCATATATTTT. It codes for CASSPNTGDRNTIYF.

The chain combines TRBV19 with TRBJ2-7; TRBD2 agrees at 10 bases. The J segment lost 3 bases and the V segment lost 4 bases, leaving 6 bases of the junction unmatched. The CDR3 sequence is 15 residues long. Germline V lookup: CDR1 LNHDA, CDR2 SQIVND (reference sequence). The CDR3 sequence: CASSTGRTSGYEQYF. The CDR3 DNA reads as TGTGCCAGTAGTACGGGAAGGACTAGCGGCTACGAGCAGTACTTC.

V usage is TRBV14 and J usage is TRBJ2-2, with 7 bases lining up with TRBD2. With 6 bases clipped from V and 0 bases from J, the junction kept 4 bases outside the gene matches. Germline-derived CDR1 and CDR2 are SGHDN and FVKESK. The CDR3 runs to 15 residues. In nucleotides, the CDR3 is TGTGCCAGCAGACTTAGCGGGCCGAACACCGGGGAGCTGTTTTTT. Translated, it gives CASRLSGPNTGELFF.

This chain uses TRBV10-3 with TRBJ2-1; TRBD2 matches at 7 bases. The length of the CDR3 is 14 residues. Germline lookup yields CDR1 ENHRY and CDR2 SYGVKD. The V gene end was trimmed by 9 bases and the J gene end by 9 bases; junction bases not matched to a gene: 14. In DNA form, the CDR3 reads TGTGCCATAGATAATGGACTAGACCTCAGTGAGCAGTTCTTC. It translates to CAIDNGLDLSEQFF.

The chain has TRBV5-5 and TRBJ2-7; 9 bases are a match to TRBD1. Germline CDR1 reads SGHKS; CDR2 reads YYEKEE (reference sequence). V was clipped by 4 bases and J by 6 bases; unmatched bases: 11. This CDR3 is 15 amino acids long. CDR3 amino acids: CASSRRLGQGTEQYF. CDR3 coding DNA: TGTGCCAGCAGCCGCCGTTTAGGACAGGGGACCGAGCAGTACTTC.

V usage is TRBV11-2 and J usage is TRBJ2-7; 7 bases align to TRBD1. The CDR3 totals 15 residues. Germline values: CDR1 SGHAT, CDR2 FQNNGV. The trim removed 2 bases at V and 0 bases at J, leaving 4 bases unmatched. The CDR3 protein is CASSLTDRASYEQYF. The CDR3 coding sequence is TGTGCCAGCAGCTTAACCGACAGGGCCTCCTACGAGCAGTACTTC.

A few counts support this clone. The CDR3: CASSESNPGLAGGRHLNEQFF. The CDR3 DNA reads TGCGCCAGCAGTGAGTCGAACCCAGGACTAGCGGGAGGGAGGCACTTGAATGAGCAGTTCTTC. The V call is TRBV10-1, the J call TRBJ2-1; 15 bases agree with TRBD2. This CDR3 contains 21 residues. V shed 0 bases, J shed 7 bases, and the junction held 16 bases outside the gene matches. Germline lookup yields CDR1 WNHNN and CDR2 SYGVQD (reference sequence).

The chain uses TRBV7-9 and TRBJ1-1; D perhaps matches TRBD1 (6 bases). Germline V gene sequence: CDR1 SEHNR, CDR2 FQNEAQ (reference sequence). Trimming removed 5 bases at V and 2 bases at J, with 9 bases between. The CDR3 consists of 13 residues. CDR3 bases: TGTGCCAGCAGCGTACAGGGAAACACTGAAGCTTTCTTT. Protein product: CASSVQGNTEAFF.

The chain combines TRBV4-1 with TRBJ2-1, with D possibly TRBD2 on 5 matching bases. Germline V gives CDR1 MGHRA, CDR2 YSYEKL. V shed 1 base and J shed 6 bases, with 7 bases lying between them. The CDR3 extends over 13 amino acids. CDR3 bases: TGCGCCAGCAGCCAAGGAAGCGGCAATGAGCAGTTCTTC. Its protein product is CASSQGSGNEQFF.

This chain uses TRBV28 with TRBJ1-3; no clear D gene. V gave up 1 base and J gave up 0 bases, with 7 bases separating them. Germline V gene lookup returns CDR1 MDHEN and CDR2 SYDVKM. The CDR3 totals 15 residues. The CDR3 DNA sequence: TGTGCCAGCAGTTTATCGACTGGCTCTGGAAACACCATATATTTT. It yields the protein CASSLSTGSGNTIYF.

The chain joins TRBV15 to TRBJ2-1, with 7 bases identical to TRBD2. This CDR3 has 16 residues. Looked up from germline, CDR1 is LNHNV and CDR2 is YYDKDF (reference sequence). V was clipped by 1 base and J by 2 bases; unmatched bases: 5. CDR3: CATSRGLADTYNEQFF. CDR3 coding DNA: TGTGCCACCAGCAGAGGCCTAGCGGACACCTACAATGAGCAGTTCTTC.

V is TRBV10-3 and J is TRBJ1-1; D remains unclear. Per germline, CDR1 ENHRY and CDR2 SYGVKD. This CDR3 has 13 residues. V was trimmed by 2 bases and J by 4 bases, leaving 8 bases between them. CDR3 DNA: TGTGCCATCAGTGAGCAACAGATCACTGAAGCTTTCTTT. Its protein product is CAISEQQITEAFF.

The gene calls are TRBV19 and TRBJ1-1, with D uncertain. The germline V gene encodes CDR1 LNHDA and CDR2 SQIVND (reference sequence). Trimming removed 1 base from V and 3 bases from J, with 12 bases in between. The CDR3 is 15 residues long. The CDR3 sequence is CASSIGPTSDTEAFF. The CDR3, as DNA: TGTGCCAGTAGTATAGGCCCTACGTCGGACACTGAAGCTTTCTTT.

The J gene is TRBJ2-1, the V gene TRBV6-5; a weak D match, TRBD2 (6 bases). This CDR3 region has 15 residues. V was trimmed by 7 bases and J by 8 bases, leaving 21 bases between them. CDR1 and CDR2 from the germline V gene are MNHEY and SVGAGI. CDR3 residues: CASNSLRLGVYEQFF. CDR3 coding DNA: TGTGCCAGCAATTCGTTGAGACTAGGGGTCTATGAGCAGTTCTTC.

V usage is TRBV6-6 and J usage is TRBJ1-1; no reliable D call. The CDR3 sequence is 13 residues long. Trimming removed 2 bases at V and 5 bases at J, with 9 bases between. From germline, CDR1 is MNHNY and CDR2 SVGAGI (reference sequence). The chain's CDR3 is CASSYPEATEAFF. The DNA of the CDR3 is TGTGCCAGCAGTTACCCAGAGGCTACTGAAGCTTTCTTT.

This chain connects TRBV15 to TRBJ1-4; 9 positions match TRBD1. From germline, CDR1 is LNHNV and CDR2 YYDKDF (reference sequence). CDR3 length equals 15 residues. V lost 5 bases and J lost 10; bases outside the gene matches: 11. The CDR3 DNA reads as TGTGCCACCAGCGGACAGGGGAACCCCCTCTCAAAACTGTTTTTT. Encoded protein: CATSGQGNPLSKLFF. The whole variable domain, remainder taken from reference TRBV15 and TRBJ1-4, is DAMVIQNPRYQVTQFGKPVTLSCSQTLNHNVMYWYQQKSSQAPKLLFHYYDKDFNNEADTPDNFQSRRPNTSFCFLDIRSPGLGDTAMYLCATSGQGNPLSKLFFGSGTQLSVL.